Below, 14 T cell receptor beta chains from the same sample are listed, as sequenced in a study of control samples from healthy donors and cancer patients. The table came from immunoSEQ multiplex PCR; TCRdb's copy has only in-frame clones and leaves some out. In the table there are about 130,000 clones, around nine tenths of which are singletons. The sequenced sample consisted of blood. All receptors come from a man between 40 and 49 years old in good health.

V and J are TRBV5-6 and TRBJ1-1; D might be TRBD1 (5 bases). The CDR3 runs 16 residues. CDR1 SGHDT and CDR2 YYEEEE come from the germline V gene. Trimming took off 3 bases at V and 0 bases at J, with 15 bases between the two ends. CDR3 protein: CASSSQGRPMNTEAFF. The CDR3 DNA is TGTGCCAGCAGCTCCCAGGGCAGGCCCATGAACACTGAAGCTTTCTTT.

In DNA, the CDR3 is TGTGCCAGTAGTAATCAGGGTTTCGGGGAGCTGTTTTTT. It specifies CASSNQGFGELFF. V is TRBV19 and J is TRBJ2-2, with D possibly matching TRBD1 (5 bases). V was clipped by 4 bases and J by 7 bases, with 10 bases between them. This CDR3 is built from 13 residues. Germline-derived CDR1 and CDR2 are LNHDA and SQIVND (reference sequence).

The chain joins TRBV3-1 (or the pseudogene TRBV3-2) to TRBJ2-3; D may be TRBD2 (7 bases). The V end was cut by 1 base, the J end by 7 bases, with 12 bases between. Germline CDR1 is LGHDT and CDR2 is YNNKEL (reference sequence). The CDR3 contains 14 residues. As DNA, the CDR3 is TGTGCCAGCAGCCAAGTCCGGGGGGCCCATACGCAGTATTTT. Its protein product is CASSQVRGAHTQYF.

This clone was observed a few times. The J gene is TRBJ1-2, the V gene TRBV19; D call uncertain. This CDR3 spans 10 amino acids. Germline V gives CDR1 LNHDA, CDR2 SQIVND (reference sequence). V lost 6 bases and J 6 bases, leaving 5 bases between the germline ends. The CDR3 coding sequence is TGTGCCAGTAGGAAGGATGGCTACACCTTC. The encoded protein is CASRKDGYTF.

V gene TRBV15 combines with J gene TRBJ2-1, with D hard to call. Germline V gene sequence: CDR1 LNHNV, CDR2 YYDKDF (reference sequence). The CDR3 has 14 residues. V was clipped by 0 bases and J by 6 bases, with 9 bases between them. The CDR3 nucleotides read TGTGCCACCAGCAGAGATGAGTTACTCAATGAGCAGTTCTTC. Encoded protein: CATSRDELLNEQFF.

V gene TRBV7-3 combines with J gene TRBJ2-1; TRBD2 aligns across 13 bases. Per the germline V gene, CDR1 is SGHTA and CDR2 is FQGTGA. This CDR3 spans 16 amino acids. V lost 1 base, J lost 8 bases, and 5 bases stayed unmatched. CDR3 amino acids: CASSLKLAGGLDEQFF. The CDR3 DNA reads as TGTGCCAGCAGCTTAAAACTAGCGGGGGGGCTCGATGAGCAGTTCTTC. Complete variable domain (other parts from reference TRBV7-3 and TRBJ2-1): GAGVSQTPSNKVTEKGKYVELRCDPISGHTALYWYRQSLGQGPEFLIYFQGTGAADDSGLPNDRFFAVRPEGSVSTLKIQRTERGDSAVYLCASSLKLAGGLDEQFFGPGTRLTVL.

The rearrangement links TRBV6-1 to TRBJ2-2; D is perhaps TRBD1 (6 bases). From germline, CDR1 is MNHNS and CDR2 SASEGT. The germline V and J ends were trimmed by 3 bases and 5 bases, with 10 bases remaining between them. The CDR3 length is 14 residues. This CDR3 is CASSEIQGTGELFF. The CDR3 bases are TGTGCCAGCAGTGAGATCCAGGGGACCGGGGAGCTGTTTTTT.

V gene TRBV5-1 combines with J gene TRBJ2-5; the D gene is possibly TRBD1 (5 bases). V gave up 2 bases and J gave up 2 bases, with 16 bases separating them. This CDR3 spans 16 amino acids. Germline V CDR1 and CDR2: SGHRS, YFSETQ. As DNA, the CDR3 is TGCGCCAGCAGCTTTACCTATAGGGGTTCTCAAGAGACCCAGTACTTC. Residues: CASSFTYRGSQETQYF.

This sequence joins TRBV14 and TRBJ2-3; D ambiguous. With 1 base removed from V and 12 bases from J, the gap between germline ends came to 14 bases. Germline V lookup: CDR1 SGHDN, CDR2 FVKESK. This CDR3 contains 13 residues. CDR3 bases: TGTGCCAGCAGCCAAGGGGAACTGCTCCCTCAGTATTTT. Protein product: CASSQGELLPQYF.

CDR3 amino acids: CASSGPGTGGVEKLFF. The CDR3 bases are TGTGCCAGCAGCGGCCCCGGGACAGGGGGGGTTGAAAAACTGTTTTTT. J is TRBJ1-4 and V is TRBV5-4, with 11 bases lining up with TRBD1. Germline V gene sequence: CDR1 SGHNT, CDR2 YYREEE (reference sequence). This CDR3 has 16 amino acids. The J segment lost 7 bases and the V segment lost 4 bases, leaving 9 bases of the junction unmatched.

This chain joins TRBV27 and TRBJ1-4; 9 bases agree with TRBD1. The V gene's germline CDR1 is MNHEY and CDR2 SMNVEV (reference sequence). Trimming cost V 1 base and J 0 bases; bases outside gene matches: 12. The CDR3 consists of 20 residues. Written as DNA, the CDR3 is TGTGCCAGCAGTTTATTCTCATGGGGGACAGGGATCGCAACTAATGAAAAACTGTTTTTT. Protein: CASSLFSWGTGIATNEKLFF.

CDR3 bases: TGTGCCAGCAGCTTGTCCCGGACAGGGTATAGCAATCAGCCCCAGCATTTT. It specifies CASSLSRTGYSNQPQHF. The gene calls are TRBV7-2 and TRBJ1-5; 8 positions agree with TRBD1. Per the germline V gene, CDR1 is SGHTA and CDR2 is FQGNSA. The V gene end was trimmed by 3 bases and the J gene end by 0 bases; junction bases not matched to a gene: 7. This CDR3 is 17 amino acids long.

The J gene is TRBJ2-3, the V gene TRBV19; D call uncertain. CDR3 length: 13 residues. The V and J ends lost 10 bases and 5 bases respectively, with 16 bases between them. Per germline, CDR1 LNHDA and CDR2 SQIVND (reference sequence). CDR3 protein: CATLVKSGDTQYF. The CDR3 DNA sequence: TGTGCCACCCTAGTTAAGTCCGGAGATACGCAGTATTTT.

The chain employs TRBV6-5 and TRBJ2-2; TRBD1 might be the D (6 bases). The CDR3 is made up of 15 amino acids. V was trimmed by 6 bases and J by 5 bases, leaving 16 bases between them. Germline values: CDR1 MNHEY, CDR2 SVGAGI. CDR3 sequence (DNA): TGTGCCAGCAGCCACCGACAGGCGCGGACCGGGGAGCTGTTTTTT. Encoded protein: CASSHRQARTGELFF.